These 18 T cell receptor beta chains originate from one sample sequenced in a study of T cell clonotyping in hematopoietic cell transplantation. This table comes from immunoSEQ multiplex PCR, and its TCRdb copy is limited to in-frame clones, with some not included. The repertoire holds fewer than 40,000 clones, with over 70% as singletons. Sequencing was performed on peripheral blood mononuclear cells. The source of these receptors is a middle-aged woman in good health. Some clones in this sample may be carry-over from other donors' samples.

This clone was detected only once. V usage is TRBV28 and J usage is TRBJ2-7; 13 bases are a match to TRBD2. V lost 8 bases to trimming and J lost 4 bases; unmatched junction nucleotides: 5. This CDR3 has 14 residues. CDR1 MDHEN and CDR2 SYDVKM come from the germline V gene. The CDR3 sequence is CASGGTSGAYEQYF. The CDR3, as DNA: TGTGCCAGCGGCGGGACTAGCGGGGCTTACGAGCAGTACTTC.

This rearrangement joins TRBV9 to TRBJ1-2; the match to TRBD1 covers 8 bases. Trimming cost V 0 bases and J 4 bases; bases outside gene matches: 5. The germline V gene has CDR1 SGDLS and CDR2 YYNGEE. The CDR3 has 15 residues. The CDR3 reads CASSVVQGASYGYTF. The DNA for the CDR3 is TGTGCCAGCAGCGTAGTTCAGGGGGCGAGCTATGGCTACACCTTC. Using reference TRBV9 and TRBJ1-2 for the parts outside the CDR3, the full variable domain is DSGVTQTPKHLITATGQRVTLRCSPRSGDLSVYWYQQSLDQGLQFLIQYYNGEERAKGNILERFSAQQFPDLHSELNLSSLELGDSALYFCASSVVQGASYGYTFGSGTRLTVV.

The rearrangement joins TRBV4-2 to TRBJ2-1, with TRBD2 as a possible D gene (6 bases). The CDR3 runs 15 residues. The V gene's germline CDR1 is LGHNA and CDR2 YNFKEQ. Trimming took 1 base from V and 8 from J, leaving 15 bases between them. The CDR3 region is CASSQVGTWADEQFF. CDR3 in DNA: TGTGCCAGCAGCCAAGTCGGGACTTGGGCCGATGAGCAGTTCTTC.

As regards this clone: Other DNA sequences in this sample translate to the same CDR3. The chain combines TRBV30 with TRBJ1-5, with D possibly matching TRBD1 (5 bases). The V gene's germline CDR1 is GTSNPN and CDR2 SVGIG (reference sequence). Trimming pared 1 base from V and 3 bases from J, leaving 13 bases between. This CDR3 region has 15 residues. This CDR3 reads CAWSERGRVNQPQHF. DNA for the CDR3: TGTGCCTGGAGTGAAAGGGGCAGGGTCAATCAGCCCCAGCATTTT.

This clone showed up just a few times. V gene TRBV28 combines with J gene TRBJ2-6, with D unclear. The CDR3 is made up of 15 amino acids. CDR1 and CDR2 (germline): MDHEN, SYDVKM. Between the trimmed V and J ends, which lost 6 bases and 0 bases, there was a span of 9 bases. The CDR3 is CASRGSHSGANVLTF. Written as DNA, the CDR3 is TGTGCCAGCAGGGGGTCTCACTCTGGGGCCAACGTCCTGACTTTC.

The V gene is TRBV2, the J gene TRBJ2-7, with unresolved D. The V end lost 10 bases, the J end lost 0 bases, and 13 bases lay between the germline ends. CDR1 SNHLY and CDR2 FYNNEI come from the germline V gene. The CDR3 spans 13 residues. CDR3 loop: CATETPSSYEQYF. CDR3 nucleotide sequence: TGTGCCACAGAGACGCCGAGCTCCTACGAGCAGTACTTC.

The rearrangement uses TRBV28 and TRBJ2-2; D unresolved. Trimming removed 10 bases from V and 4 bases from J, with 19 bases in between. CDR1 and CDR2 (germline): MDHEN, SYDVKM. The CDR3 length is 15 residues. As DNA, the CDR3 is TGTGCCACCCTCCCCTCGCTACCCCGCACCGGGGAGCTGTTTTTT. It specifies CATLPSLPRTGELFF.

The genes are TRBV25-1 and TRBJ1-2; perhaps TRBD1 as D (5 bases). Germline V gene sequence: CDR1 MGHDK, CDR2 SYGVNS. This CDR3 has 16 amino acids. V was trimmed by 4 bases and J by 8 bases, leaving 23 bases between them. CDR3 amino acids: CASSALQGWGDLGYTF. As DNA, the CDR3 is TGTGCCAGCAGTGCTCTCCAGGGTTGGGGCGATCTAGGCTACACCTTC.

The V call is TRBV19, the J call TRBJ2-2; TRBD2 matches 13 bases. Germline V gives CDR1 LNHDA, CDR2 SQIVND (reference sequence). Unmatched junction bases numbered 6, after V lost 3 bases and J lost 5 bases. The CDR3 loop spans 17 amino acids. CDR3 sequence (DNA): TGTGCCAGTAGTATCGGACTAGCGGGAGACGTGACCGGGGAGCTGTTTTTT. It specifies CASSIGLAGDVTGELFF.

This chain uses TRBV19 with TRBJ2-2; 12 bases line up with TRBD1. Germline V gene lookup returns CDR1 LNHDA and CDR2 SQIVND (reference sequence). Trimming at V came to 3 bases and at J to 5 bases, leaving 7 bases not matched to a gene. The CDR3 has 17 amino acids. The CDR3 loop reads CASSIGTGGAETGELFF. In DNA form, the CDR3 reads TGTGCCAGTAGTATCGGGACAGGGGGCGCAGAAACCGGGGAGCTGTTTTTT.

The chain combines TRBV2 with TRBJ1-2; D perhaps matches TRBD1 (5 bases). The CDR3 extends over 15 amino acids. V lost 4 bases and J lost 7, with 19 bases in between. Germline loops: CDR1 SNHLY, CDR2 FYNNEI. CDR3 residues: CASSVSVWGGTGYTF. The CDR3 DNA reads TGTGCCAGCAGTGTTTCTGTTTGGGGGGGGACTGGCTACACCTTC.

The chain has TRBV28 and TRBJ1-2; TRBD1 matches 8 bases. Per the germline V gene, CDR1 is MDHEN and CDR2 is SYDVKM. The CDR3 is made up of 15 amino acids. The V gene end was trimmed by 7 bases and the J gene end by 8 bases; junction bases not matched to a gene: 15. Written as DNA, the CDR3 is TGTGCCAGCACCCAGGGACAGGCACCGTACAGAGGCTACACCTTC. Residues: CASTQGQAPYRGYTF.

The chain combines TRBV5-1 with TRBJ2-1; weak D call: TRBD2 (5 bases). With 0 bases removed from V and 6 bases from J, the gap between germline ends came to 13 bases. CDR1 is SGHRS and CDR2 is YFSETQ in the germline V gene. The CDR3 is 15 residues long. CDR3 in DNA: TGCGCCAGCAGCTTGGCCGAGGACTCGCTCAATGAGCAGTTCTTC. Translating gives CASSLAEDSLNEQFF.

The CDR3 DNA reads TGCGCCAGCAGCTTGGCCCCGGGGGGCGCGTCTAATGAAAAACTGTTTTTT. Encoded protein: CASSLAPGGASNEKLFF. The chain couples TRBV5-1 to TRBJ1-4, with a tentative D call TRBD1 (6 bases). With 0 bases removed from V and 3 bases from J, the gap between germline ends came to 15 bases. The germline V gene encodes CDR1 SGHRS and CDR2 YFSETQ. The CDR3 is made up of 17 amino acids.

The chain combines TRBV7-2 with TRBJ1-1; 10 bases map to TRBD1. The CDR3 contains 16 residues. J was trimmed by 1 base and V by 5 bases; bases with no gene match: 7. Germline CDR1 is SGHTA and CDR2 is FQGNSA. CDR3 residues: CASSPEGDRGNTEAFF. CDR3 bases: TGTGCCAGCAGCCCGGAGGGGGACAGGGGGAACACTGAAGCTTTCTTT.

This clone came up a few times. The chain employs TRBV11-2 and TRBJ1-4, with 8 bases matching TRBD1. CDR1 and CDR2 from the germline V gene are SGHAT and FQNNGV. The CDR3 is made up of 19 amino acids. The V segment lost 0 bases and the J segment 2 bases; nucleotides outside the gene matches: 11. As DNA, the CDR3 is TGTGCCAGCAGCTTAGATCCAGTGACAGGGGCTTCCACTAATGAAAAACTGTTTTTT. It specifies CASSLDPVTGASTNEKLFF.

This clone was counted only a few times. The chain combines TRBV7-3 with TRBJ1-3, with a weak D call TRBD1 (5 bases). Looked up from germline, CDR1 is SGHTA and CDR2 is FQGTGA. The V gene lost 2 bases and the J gene lost 6 bases, with 11 bases spanning the gap. The CDR3 covers 14 residues. Here the CDR3 DNA reads TGTGCCAGCAGCTTAGACCGACAGACAAACACCATATATTTT. It is translated as CASSLDRQTNTIYF.

The rearrangement uses TRBV5-4 and TRBJ1-2, with unresolved D. V lost 0 bases and J lost 2, with 5 bases in between. CDR3 length: 13 residues. Germline V gene lookup returns CDR1 SGHNT and CDR2 YYREEE (reference sequence). CDR3 DNA sequence: TGTGCCAGCAGCTTGGACAGAAACTATGGCTACACCTTC. Translating it yields CASSLDRNYGYTF.